Presented here are 3 T cell receptor beta chains from one specimen sequenced in a study of T cells after yellow fever vaccination. TCRdb recomputed calls from the 5' RACE reads with MiXCR, one row per CDR3 protein. The data hold 400,000 or so distinct CDR3 sequences, with approximately 5.7% observed a single time. The source was PBMCs, collected 5 days after the yellow fever booster vaccination. All receptors come from a man aged 25 to 45 who received the YFV17D yellow fever vaccine.

The chain recombines TRBV14 with TRBJ2-3; 8 bases match TRBD1. The junction had 8 bases not matched to a gene; V was cut back by 3 bases and J by 6 bases. The V gene's germline CDR1 is SGHDN and CDR2 FVKESK. CDR3 length: 15 residues. The CDR3 sequence: CASSQIQGARDTQYF. The CDR3 nucleotides are TGTGCCAGCAGCCAGATTCAGGGGGCCCGGGATACGCAGTATTTT.

This sequence joins TRBV5-1 and TRBJ2-2; perhaps TRBD1 as D (5 bases). This CDR3 comprises 16 residues. Germline V CDR1 and CDR2: SGHRS, YFSETQ. V lost 2 bases, J lost 3 bases, and 14 bases lay in between. In nucleotides, the CDR3 is TGCGCCAGCAGCTTACAGGCAGGGCTAGACACCGGGGAGCTGTTTTTT. It encodes CASSLQAGLDTGELFF.

The rearrangement uses TRBV7-2 and TRBJ2-3; D might be TRBD2 (6 bases). This CDR3 spans 12 amino acids. Trimming removed 2 bases from V and 9 bases from J, with 9 bases in between. In germline, CDR1 is SGHTA, CDR2 FQGNSA. The CDR3, as DNA: TGTGCCAGCAGCTTACCGGGACTCACGCAGTATTTT. Its protein is CASSLPGLTQYF.